This T cell receptor beta chain stems from a study of blood T cell repertoires in COVID-19. Allocation to cohorts depended on clinical history reported by the participants. After removal of 5 bases from V and 5 bases from J, the junction contained 7 bases not matched to a gene. There are 15 residues in the CDR3. Germline lookup yields CDR1 SGHAT and CDR2 FQNNGV. Some clones are missing from TCRdb's copy, which holds only in-frame ones; the method was immunoSEQ multiplex PCR. The sample lists approximately 300,000 clones, under 90% occurring once. This TCR was recovered from a woman in her 30s who had recovered from COVID-19. The chain uses TRBV11-2 and TRBJ1-4; TRBD1 agrees at 8 bases. Specimen: PBMCs or T cells enriched from blood (not recorded which). CDR3 nucleotide sequence: TGTGCCAGCAGCCTAAGACAGGGGAGGAATGAAAAACTGTTTTTT. It codes for CASSLRQGRNEKLFF.